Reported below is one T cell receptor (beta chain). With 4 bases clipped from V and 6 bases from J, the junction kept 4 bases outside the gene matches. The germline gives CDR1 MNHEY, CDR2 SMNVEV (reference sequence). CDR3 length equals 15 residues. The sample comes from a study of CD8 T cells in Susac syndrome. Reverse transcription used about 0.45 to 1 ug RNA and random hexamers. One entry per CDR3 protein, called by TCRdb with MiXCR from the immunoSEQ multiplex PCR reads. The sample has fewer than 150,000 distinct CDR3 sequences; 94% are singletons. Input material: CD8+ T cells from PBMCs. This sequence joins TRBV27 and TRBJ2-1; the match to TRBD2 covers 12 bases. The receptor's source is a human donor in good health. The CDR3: CASSSRTSGINEQFF. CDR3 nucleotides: TGTGCCAGCAGTTCCCGGACTAGCGGGATCAATGAGCAGTTCTTC.